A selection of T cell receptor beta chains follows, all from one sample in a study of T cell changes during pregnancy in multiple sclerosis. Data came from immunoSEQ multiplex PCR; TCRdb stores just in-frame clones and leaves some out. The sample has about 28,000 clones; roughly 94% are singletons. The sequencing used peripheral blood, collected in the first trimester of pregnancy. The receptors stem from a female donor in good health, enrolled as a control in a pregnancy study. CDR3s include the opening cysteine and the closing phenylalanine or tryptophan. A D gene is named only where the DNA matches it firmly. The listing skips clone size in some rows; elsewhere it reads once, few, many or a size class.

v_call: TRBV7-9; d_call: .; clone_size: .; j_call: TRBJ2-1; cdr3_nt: TGTGCCAGCAGCTATGGCAAGGAGCAGTTCTTC; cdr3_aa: CASSYGKEQFF
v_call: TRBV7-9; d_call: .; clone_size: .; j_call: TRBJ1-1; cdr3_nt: TGTGCCAGCAGCCGTGGGCCGGGGACTGAAGCTTTCTTT; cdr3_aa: CASSRGPGTEAFF
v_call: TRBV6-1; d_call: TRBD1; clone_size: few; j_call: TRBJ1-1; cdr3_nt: TGTGCCAGCAGTGGCGGGACAGGGGAATACACTGAAGCTTTCTTT; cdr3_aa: CASSGGTGEYTEAFF
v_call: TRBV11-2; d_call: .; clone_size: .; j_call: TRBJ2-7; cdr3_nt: TGTGCCAGCAGCTTTGGGGCTGGCGAGCAGTACTTC; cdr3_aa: CASSFGAGEQYF
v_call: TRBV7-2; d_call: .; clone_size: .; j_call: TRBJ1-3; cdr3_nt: TGTGCCAGCAGCCCCTTTGGGGTGGGGAGAGGTGCTGGAAACACCATATATTTT; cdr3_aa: CASSPFGVGRGAGNTIYF
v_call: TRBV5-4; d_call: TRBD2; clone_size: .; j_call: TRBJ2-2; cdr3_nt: TGTGCCAGCAGCCCGCAGCGGGGGGGCCAGGGCGGGGAGCTGTTTTTT; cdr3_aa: CASSPQRGGQGGELFF
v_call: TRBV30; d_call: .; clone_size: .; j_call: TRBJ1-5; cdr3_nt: TGTGCCTGGAGTGTACCCGATGGAGGACTCAATCAGCCCCAGCATTTT; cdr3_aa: CAWSVPDGGLNQPQHF
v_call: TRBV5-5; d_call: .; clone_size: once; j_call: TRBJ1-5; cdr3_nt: TGTGCCAGCAGCCCGGACGGGGGGGTCCCCATCGGGAATCAGCCCCAGCATTTT; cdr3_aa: CASSPDGGVPIGNQPQHF
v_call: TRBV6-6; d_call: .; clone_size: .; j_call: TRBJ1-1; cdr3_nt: TGTGCCGGTAGGAGGGTTTTGGGCACTGAAGCTTTCTTT; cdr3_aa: CAGRRVLGTEAFF
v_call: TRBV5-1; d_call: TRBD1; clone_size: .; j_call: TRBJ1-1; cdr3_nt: TGCGCCAGCAGCTTTACAGGGGCGAACACTGAAGCTTTCTTT; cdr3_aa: CASSFTGANTEAFF
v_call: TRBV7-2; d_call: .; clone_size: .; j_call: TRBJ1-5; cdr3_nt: TGTGCCAGCAGCTTAGATAGTGTCACGGCGGGCAATGTGCCCCAGCATTTT; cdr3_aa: CASSLDSVTAGNVPQHF
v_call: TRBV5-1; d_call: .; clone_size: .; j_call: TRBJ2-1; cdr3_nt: TGCGCCAGCAGCAAAGCAGGGAAAGGTTCCTACAATGAGCAGTTCTTC; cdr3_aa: CASSKAGKGSYNEQFF
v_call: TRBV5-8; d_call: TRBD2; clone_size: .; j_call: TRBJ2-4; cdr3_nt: TGTGCCAGCAGCTTGGGTCTGCGGGAGGCGTACATTCAGTACTTC; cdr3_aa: CASSLGLREAYIQYF
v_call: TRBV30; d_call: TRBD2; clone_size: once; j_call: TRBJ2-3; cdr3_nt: TGTGCCTGGAGTTACTGGACTAGCGGGAGAACAGATACGCAGTATTTT; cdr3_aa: CAWSYWTSGRTDTQYF
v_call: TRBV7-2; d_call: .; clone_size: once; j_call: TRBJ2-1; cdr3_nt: TGTGCCAGCAGCTTGGTCAGGGATGCGGCTGAGCAGTTCTTC; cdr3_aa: CASSLVRDAAEQFF
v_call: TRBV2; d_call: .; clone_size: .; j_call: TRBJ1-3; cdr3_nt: TGTGCCAGCCTGAGACTTTTCCAGGGAAACGGAAACACCATATATTTT; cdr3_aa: CASLRLFQGNGNTIYF